The subject of this entry is one T cell receptor beta chain. Its binding antigen is unknown. No much larger clonotype is one base removed from it; base qualities were not supplied. This specimen's time point label, per the study, means: new active TB diagnosis, blood taken before or within 7 days of starting treatment. The patients with active tuberculosis were newly diagnosed, HIV-seronegative South African adults aged 18 years or older. Active tuberculosis was confirmed by positive sputum smear microscopy and/or positive M. tuberculosis culture. Unsorted cryopreserved PBMC were immunosequenced, covering on average about 100,000 T cells per clinical donor. From the cysteine up to the phenylalanine, the CDR3 has a length of 16 residues. This entry keeps only the CDR3 DNA: 48 bases, framed from base 1. At the junction V is shortened by 2 bases and J by 5 bases; bases outside the gene matches: 6. The CDR1 and CDR2 encoded by the germline V gene (reference sequence) are SEHNR and FQNEAQ.

These data are taken from a study of T cells in tuberculosis (dated 2018 in TCRdb). For the study in its entirety: To characterize T cells specific for the mycobacterial lipid antigen glucose monomycolate (GMM), the study used CD1B tetramers together with high-throughput TCR immunosequencing. IGRA-negative adolescents, IGRA-positive adolescents with latent tuberculosis and adults with active tuberculosis, some ten per group, were compared in a South African clinical cohort. PBMC from active tuberculosis patients were archived either before standard anti-tuberculosis treatment began or within 7 days of its start.

General findings and caveats noted by the study authors: The smaller NN-distances were partly driven by shorter CDR3-alpha lengths in active tuberculosis patients, and the difference for TCR-beta did not reach statistical significance. Clinical samples were selected based on the availability of cryopreserved specimens, with adults included as active tuberculosis cases and adolescents included as controls. Compared with IGRA-negative controls, TCR-alpha repertoires from active tuberculosis had smaller mean NN-distances to GMM-specific TCRs, which suggests that these TCRs underwent clonal expansion. Using GEM motif frequencies, a classifier achieved 60% to 70% accuracy, whereas a classifier built on the diverse GMM-specific repertoire got to roughly 90% accuracy (AUROC 0.75 to 0.9).

The immunoSEQ multiplex PCR assay was used to generate TCR libraries, with TCR-beta and/or TCR-alpha/delta assays applied to each sample. The Illumina high-throughput platform was used to sequence the amplified TCR libraries. The authors processed their data as follows. Clustering and dimensionality reduction relied on pairwise TCRdist distances among GMM-specific receptors from T cells that were either sorted ex vivo or expanded in vitro. Each clinical repertoire was assigned a mean NN-distance score, defined as the average TCRdist to the nearest 10% of tetramer-positive reference sequences. To compute GEM TCR motif frequency, the fraction of unique TCRs matching known GEM sequences by V/J usage and CDR3 length was calculated. Linear discriminant analysis with leave-one-out cross-validation, implemented in scikit-learn, was used to classify active tuberculosis. Entries here come from immuneACCESS through TCRdb and include only in-frame sequences with V and J called. Some clones fail to appear in such tables; in the studies checked, an unresolved V gene covers under half of the shortfall, and the cause of the remainder is unknown. From that table come the V and J calls and clone size; the DNA was used to work out D and trimming. Recorded for this sample are approximately 49,000 clones; around 96% of them occurred a single time. More than 1.4% of the sample is taken by the ten largest.

The sample consisted of PBMCs, taken at tuberculosis diagnosis. The clonotype originates from an adult with tuberculosis. Recombination linked TRBV7-9 to TRBJ1-5; 10 junctional bases match TRBD1. The DNA sequence reads TGTGCCAGCAGCTTATCGGGACAGGGGTTTCATCAGCCCCAGCATTTT. Its translation is CASSLSGQGFHQPQHF.